What follows are 8 T cell receptor beta chains derived from one specimen sequenced in a study of early T cells in non-severe SARS-CoV-2 infection. TCRdb reanalysed the 5' RACE reads using MiXCR and keeps one entry per CDR3 protein. The repertoire holds roughly 88,000 distinct CDR3 sequences, with around 15% as singletons. The sample comprised whole blood. Source of these receptors: an adult who was a healthcare worker with PCR-confirmed SARS-CoV-2 infection or an uninfected control (not recorded which).

This chain links TRBV28 with TRBJ1-4; 7 bases are shared with TRBD1. In germline, CDR1 is MDHEN, CDR2 SYDVKM. This CDR3 has 15 amino acids. V lost 5 bases to trimming and J lost 4 bases; unmatched junction nucleotides: 7. DNA of the CDR3: TGTGCCAGCAGTCTGGGACAGCCCGGTAATGAAAAACTGTTTTTT. This gives the protein CASSLGQPGNEKLFF.

The table lists this clonotype with a few counts. The genes are TRBV20-1 and TRBJ2-1, with D hard to call. This CDR3 is built from 11 residues. Germline lookup yields CDR1 DFQATT and CDR2 SNEGSKA (reference sequence). The V gene lost 5 bases and the J gene lost 4 bases, with 6 bases spanning the gap. The CDR3 loop is CSAAEYNEQFF. The CDR3 DNA is TGCAGTGCTGCCGAGTACAATGAGCAGTTCTTC.

The V and J genes are TRBV13 and TRBJ2-7; maybe TRBD2 (6 bases). The CDR3 loop spans 15 amino acids. Germline lookup yields CDR1 PRHDT and CDR2 FYEKMQ (reference sequence). V shed 6 bases and J shed 0 bases, with 15 bases lying between them. CDR3 loop: CASSSQGGTSYEQYF. CDR3 nucleotide sequence: TGTGCCAGCAGTTCGCAGGGCGGGACCTCCTACGAGCAGTACTTC.

The chain couples TRBV14 to TRBJ2-5; unclear D gene. The CDR3 is made up of 14 amino acids. Germline V gene sequence: CDR1 SGHDN, CDR2 FVKESK. V shed 2 bases and J shed 5 bases, with 12 bases lying between them. The CDR3 DNA sequence: TGTGCCAGCAGCCAAATGACCCTGGGGGAGACCCAGTACTTC. It encodes CASSQMTLGETQYF.

This clonotype came up a few times. This rearrangement joins TRBV20-1 to TRBJ2-7; TRBD1 agrees at 7 bases. The V gene's germline CDR1 is DFQATT and CDR2 SNEGSKA (reference sequence). V lost 0 bases, J lost 0 bases, and 5 bases stayed unmatched. The CDR3 totals 15 residues. This CDR3 is CSARDPWDSSYEQYF. The CDR3, as DNA: TGCAGTGCTAGAGATCCTTGGGACAGCTCCTACGAGCAGTACTTC.

This clonotype was found a few times. CDR3 loop: CASRGRRGRGTDTQYF. The CDR3 nucleotides read TGTGCCAGCAGGGGGCGGAGGGGCCGCGGCACAGATACGCAGTATTTT. The chain combines TRBV2 with TRBJ2-3; D is perhaps TRBD2 (6 bases). Trimming removed 6 bases at V and 1 base at J, with 17 bases between. The CDR3 runs to 16 residues. Germline CDR1 is SNHLY and CDR2 is FYNNEI. Using reference TRBV2 and TRBJ2-3 for the parts outside the CDR3, the full variable domain is EPEVTQTPSHQVTQMGQEVILRCVPISNHLYFYWYRQILGQKVEFLVSFYNNEISEKSEIFDDQFSVERPDGSNFTLKIRSTKLEDSAMYFCASRGRRGRGTDTQYFGPGTRLTVL.

The V and J genes are TRBV18 and TRBJ2-7; either TRBD1 or TRBD2 may fit D (5 bases each). Trimming took 5 bases from V and 1 from J, leaving 12 bases between them. Germline V lookup: CDR1 KGHSH, CDR2 LQKENI. CDR3 size: 14 residues. The CDR3 coding sequence is TGTGCCAGCTCAGAACCGGGACGGTCCTACGAGCAGTACTTC. Protein: CASSEPGRSYEQYF.

V is TRBV3-1 and J is TRBJ2-1; 8 nucleotides match TRBD2. J was trimmed by 2 bases and V by 4 bases; bases with no gene match: 4. Per germline, CDR1 LGHDT and CDR2 YNNKEL (reference sequence). CDR3 length equals 15 residues. The CDR3 here is CASSRSSGTYNEQFF. The CDR3 DNA is TGTGCCAGCAGCCGCAGTAGCGGGACCTACAATGAGCAGTTCTTC.